One and the same sample provided the 26 T cell receptor beta chains below, sequenced in a study of brain T cells in children with intractable seizures. Generated by immunoSEQ multiplex PCR, the TCRdb table keeps only in-frame clones and is missing some. Of approximately 44,000 clones listed, 75% to 95% are singletons. This specimen consisted of peripheral blood, obtained at surgery. All receptors come from a girl aged 2 to 9 with tuberous sclerosis and intractable seizures.

This rearrangement joins TRBV20-1 to TRBJ1-3; D is unclear. This CDR3 region has 11 residues. The V and J ends lost 5 bases and 3 bases respectively, with 5 bases between them. Germline values: CDR1 DFQATT, CDR2 SNEGSKA (reference sequence). The CDR3 is CSAWVGNTIYF. The DNA for the CDR3 is TGCAGTGCTTGGGTTGGAAACACCATATATTTT.

The chain joins TRBV10-3 to TRBJ2-5; 12 bases match TRBD2. Looked up from germline, CDR1 is ENHRY and CDR2 is SYGVKD. V gave up 9 bases and J gave up 0 bases; unmatched junction bases: 11. This CDR3 has 17 amino acids. The CDR3 region has the DNA TGTGCCATAGGAACTAGCGGGGGGCCCTCGTACCAAGAGACCCAGTACTTC. This encodes CAIGTSGGPSYQETQYF.

The chain uses TRBV6-6 and TRBJ1-1; D call uncertain. CDR1 and CDR2 from the germline V gene are MNHNY and SVGAGI (reference sequence). There are 14 residues in the CDR3. V lost 2 bases and J lost 0, with 7 bases in between. This chain's CDR3 is CASSYGGVNTEAFF. CDR3 nucleotide sequence: TGTGCCAGCAGTTACGGAGGTGTGAACACTGAAGCTTTCTTT.

V is TRBV4-1 and J is TRBJ1-2, with 8 bases that match TRBD1. This CDR3 contains 15 residues. V lost 4 bases, J lost 6 bases, and 10 bases stayed unmatched. Germline V gene lookup returns CDR1 MGHRA and CDR2 YSYEKL. CDR3 sequence: CASSPNRSGGDGYTF. The DNA of the CDR3 is TGCGCCAGCAGCCCGAATAGGTCAGGGGGCGATGGCTACACCTTC.

The V gene is TRBV19, the J gene TRBJ1-2; D unresolved. Trimming stripped 7 bases from V and 11 bases from J, with 20 bases between. Germline CDR1 reads LNHDA; CDR2 reads SQIVND (reference sequence). The CDR3 has 13 amino acids. The CDR3 coding sequence is TGTGCCAGTACCGAGGGTACCCCCTTTGGGTACACCTTC. Residues: CASTEGTPFGYTF. Drawing the rest from reference TRBV19 and TRBJ1-2, the complete variable domain is DGGITQSPKYLFRKEGQNVTLSCEQNLNHDAMYWYRQDPGQGLRLIYYSQIVNDFQKGDIAEGYSVSREKKESFPLTVTSAQKNPTAFYLCASTEGTPFGYTFGSGTRLTVV.

V and J are TRBV2 and TRBJ2-3; perhaps TRBD1 as D (6 bases). Trimming shortened V by 6 bases and J by 5 bases, and 18 bases separated the two germline ends. The CDR3 has 15 amino acids. CDR1 and CDR2 (germline): SNHLY, FYNNEI. CDR3 residues: CASRSPGVEGDTQYF. The CDR3 coding sequence is TGTGCCAGCAGGAGCCCAGGGGTAGAAGGAGATACGCAGTATTTT.

This clone has a handful of counts. The chain joins TRBV27 to TRBJ1-1; D uncertain. This CDR3 contains 13 residues. Germline lookup yields CDR1 MNHEY and CDR2 SMNVEV (reference sequence). Trimming removed 1 base at V and 5 bases at J, with 8 bases between. CDR3 DNA sequence: TGTGCCAGCAGTTTATTCATAGCTACTGAAGCTTTCTTT. It translates to CASSLFIATEAFF.

This clone has a handful of counts. The rearrangement joins TRBV7-9 to TRBJ1-1; TRBD1 agrees at 11 bases. The CDR3 loop spans 16 amino acids. The germline V gene has CDR1 SEHNR and CDR2 FQNEAQ (reference sequence). The V and J ends lost 5 bases and 4 bases, in that order; junction bases with no gene match: 9. The CDR3 sequence is CASSAPGQGVPTEAFF. The CDR3 nucleotides read TGTGCCAGCAGCGCCCCGGGACAGGGGGTCCCCACTGAAGCTTTCTTT.

The chain couples TRBV27 to TRBJ1-1; D might be TRBD1 (5 bases). This CDR3 has 14 amino acids. Germline V gives CDR1 MNHEY, CDR2 SMNVEV (reference sequence). Trimming shortened V by 2 bases and J by 4 bases, and 11 bases separated the two germline ends. The CDR3 protein is CASSLQDTGTEAFF. In DNA, the CDR3 is TGTGCCAGCAGTTTACAGGACACGGGCACTGAAGCTTTCTTT.

The V call is TRBV6-2 or TRBV6-3, the J call TRBJ2-1, with a possible D match to TRBD2 (5 bases). Germline values: CDR1 MNHEY, CDR2 SVGEGT. Trimming removed 6 bases at V and 4 bases at J, with 19 bases between. The CDR3 has 16 amino acids. Written as DNA, the CDR3 is TGTGCCAGCAGCGACTACCCAGGACGGACTTACAATGAGCAGTTCTTC. It specifies CASSDYPGRTYNEQFF.

The genes are TRBV10-1 and TRBJ1-2; 9 bases align to TRBD1. From germline, CDR1 is WNHNN and CDR2 SYGVQD (reference sequence). The ends lost 11 bases at V and 8 bases at J; junction bases unmatched: 21. The CDR3 is made up of 16 amino acids. CDR3: CALQKQWLGDRDGYTF. Here the CDR3 DNA reads TGCGCCTTGCAAAAACAGTGGCTAGGGGACAGGGACGGCTACACCTTC.

The rearrangement joins TRBV19 to TRBJ1-2, with 8 bases fitting TRBD1. Germline trimming cut 8 bases from V and 1 base from J; bases unmatched to any gene: 6. The CDR3 sequence is 14 residues long. Germline lookup yields CDR1 LNHDA and CDR2 SQIVND (reference sequence). Here the CDR3 DNA reads TGTGCCAGTCACACAGGGGGATATAACTATGGCTACACCTTC. This gives the protein CASHTGGYNYGYTF.

This rearrangement joins TRBV6-5 to TRBJ1-5; the D gene is possibly TRBD1 (5 bases). The CDR3 totals 13 residues. The germline V gene encodes CDR1 MNHEY and CDR2 SVGAGI. The V end was cut by 11 bases, the J end by 6 bases, with 17 bases between. The CDR3 nucleotides are TGTGCCGGTAAAATAGGGGAGGGTCAGCCCCAGCATTTT. It specifies CAGKIGEGQPQHF.

The gene calls are TRBV9 and TRBJ2-3; 14 bases agree with TRBD2. Germline CDR1 is SGDLS and CDR2 is YYNGEE. The V gene end was trimmed by 4 bases and the J gene end by 1 base; junction bases not matched to a gene: 8. CDR3 size: 18 residues. CDR3 residues: CASSTRLAGGLGTDTQYF. CDR3 coding DNA: TGTGCCAGCAGCACACGACTAGCGGGGGGGCTAGGCACAGATACGCAGTATTTT.

The V call is TRBV19, the J call TRBJ1-1; D gene ambiguous. CDR3 size: 15 residues. V lost 2 bases, J lost 2 bases, and 12 bases lay in between. CDR1 LNHDA and CDR2 SQIVND come from the germline V gene (reference sequence). CDR3 bases: TGTGCCAGTAGTATACGTGGTAGGGAAAACACTGAAGCTTTCTTT. Its protein product is CASSIRGRENTEAFF.

A single count supports this clone. The chain recombines TRBV10-3 with TRBJ1-1; D might be TRBD1 (6 bases). V was trimmed by 4 bases and J by 8 bases, leaving 11 bases between them. Germline V lookup: CDR1 ENHRY, CDR2 SYGVKD. This CDR3 comprises 12 residues. The CDR3 loop reads CAISVGGTEAFF. CDR3 in DNA: TGTGCCATCAGTGTGGGGGGGACAGAAGCTTTCTTT.

The chain links TRBV7-2 to TRBJ1-2; D gene unclear. V lost 4 bases, J lost 4 bases, and 7 bases lay in between. CDR1 and CDR2 from the germline V gene are SGHTA and FQGNSA. CDR3 length equals 12 residues. Written as DNA, the CDR3 is TGTGCCAGCAGCTCTGACCTCTATGGCTACACCTTC. Encoded protein: CASSSDLYGYTF. Full variable domain (outside the CDR3, taken from reference TRBV7-2 and TRBJ1-2): GAGVSQSPSNKVTEKGKDVELRCDPISGHTALYWYRQSLGQGLEFLIYFQGNSAPDKSGLPSDRFSAERTGGSVSTLTIQRTQQEDSAVYLCASSSDLYGYTFGSGTRLTVV.

CDR3: CASGSPGFPNEKLFF. As DNA, the CDR3 is TGTGCCAGCGGATCCCCAGGGTTCCCTAATGAAAAACTGTTTTTT. The chain recombines TRBV2 with TRBJ1-4; D perhaps matches TRBD1 (5 bases). CDR1 and CDR2 from the germline V gene are SNHLY and FYNNEI. The CDR3 covers 15 residues. Trimming took 8 bases from V and 3 from J, leaving 16 bases between them.

This clone was detected only once. The chain links TRBV2 to TRBJ1-2; TRBD1 aligns across 8 bases. Losses at the gene ends were 7 bases for V and 4 bases for J; bases not matched to a gene: 14. The CDR3 is made up of 16 amino acids. Germline assignment: CDR1 SNHLY and CDR2 FYNNEI. CDR3 coding DNA: TGTGCCAGCAAGGGTTTGGGGCAGGGGGCTACCTATGGCTACACCTTC. Its protein is CASKGLGQGATYGYTF.

This clone was found once. The chain couples TRBV2 to TRBJ2-7; D gene ambiguous. The germline gives CDR1 SNHLY, CDR2 FYNNEI. Trimming pared 4 bases from V and 1 base from J, leaving 11 bases between. The CDR3 runs 14 residues. The CDR3 is CASSVGASSYEQYF. The CDR3 bases are TGTGCCAGCAGTGTTGGTGCCAGTTCCTACGAGCAGTACTTC.

The V call is TRBV4-1, the J call TRBJ1-1; D not certain. V was trimmed by 0 bases and J by 0 bases, leaving 8 bases between them. The CDR3 spans 15 residues. Germline assignment: CDR1 MGHRA and CDR2 YSYEKL. In DNA, the CDR3 is TGCGCCAGCAGCCAAGATCGGACCATGAACACTGAAGCTTTCTTT. Encoded protein: CASSQDRTMNTEAFF.

The rearrangement joins TRBV20-1 to TRBJ2-1; 10 positions agree with TRBD2. The V and J ends lost 3 bases and 3 bases, in that order; junction bases with no gene match: 5. The CDR3 is 15 residues long. Germline CDR1 is DFQATT and CDR2 is SNEGSKA (reference sequence). As DNA, the CDR3 is TGCAGTGCTAGTCCCTCTAGCGGGGGCTACAATGAGCAGTTCTTC. It codes for CSASPSSGGYNEQFF.

This clone was seen only a few times. The chain uses TRBV14 and TRBJ2-7; no firm D call. Trimming took 0 bases from V and 3 from J, leaving 6 bases between them. The CDR3 runs to 13 residues. Germline CDR1 SGHDN, CDR2 FVKESK. The CDR3 nucleotides read TGTGCCAGCAGCCAAGAGGAGAGCTACGAGCAGTACTTC. The encoded protein is CASSQEESYEQYF.

The J gene is TRBJ1-6, the V gene TRBV6-4, with D maybe TRBD1 (6 bases). V was shortened by 6 bases and J by 2 bases, with 8 bases between the two germline ends. Per germline, CDR1 MRHNA and CDR2 SNTAGT. The CDR3 is 14 amino acids. The DNA of the CDR3 is TGTGCCAGCAGCACAGGGACCTATAATTCACCCCTCCACTTT. Amino acid sequence: CASSTGTYNSPLHF.

This clone was counted only a few times. The chain carries TRBV5-1 and TRBJ1-2; D not certain. Trimming pared 2 bases from V and 1 base from J, leaving 6 bases between. CDR1 SGHRS and CDR2 YFSETQ come from the germline V gene. The CDR3 is 13 residues long. The CDR3 sequence: CASSFGNNYGYTF. CDR3 bases: TGCGCCAGCAGCTTCGGCAATAACTATGGCTACACCTTC.

The gene calls are TRBV5-1 and TRBJ2-2; D perhaps matches TRBD2 (5 bases). This CDR3 is 15 amino acids long. V shed 5 bases and J shed 3 bases, with 14 bases lying between them. Germline V gene sequence: CDR1 SGHRS, CDR2 YFSETQ. The CDR3 here is CASSIQRVDTGELFF. The CDR3 nucleotides read TGCGCCAGCAGTATCCAGAGGGTTGACACCGGGGAGCTGTTTTTT.